This TCR beta chain was identified during a study of blood T cell repertoires in COVID-19 (dated by TCRdb to the early 2020s). Regarding the research as a whole: The collaborator samples originated in the United States, Italy and Spain and spanned the acute and convalescent phases of COVID-19. The prospective study material was composed of cDNA or gDNA derived from T cells, B-cell-depleted T cells, or PBMCs. Deeply sampled blood TCRbeta repertoires from subjects exposed to, actively infected with, or recovered from COVID-19 were included in the dataset. The repertoires were made available in a free public database intended to serve as a resource for research on the immune response to SARS-CoV-2. Samples came from the ongoing ImmuneRACE study (first 160 participants) plus 1,254 subjects from 6 global collaborators. Sample metadata almost always included a de-identified subject ID, COVID-19 status, age in years and sex. Where HLA class I and class II types were available, the types were taken from metadata supplied by the sample provider, not from assay-based typing. General findings and caveats noted by the study authors: How much clinical and demographic metadata was included differed by source and by participant, and the metadata was provided uncurated.

For this clone: Its recognized antigen is unknown. Base qualities are not recorded, but no much larger clone differs from it by a single base.

From a lookup of the germline V gene, CDR1 and CDR2 are MGHDK and SYGVNS. Inclusive of the bounding cysteine and phenylalanine, the CDR3 is 16 residues long. The sequence is cut down to CDR3 DNA, 48 bases in frame from base 1. Trimming accounts for 1 base at V and 5 bases at J, while the number of junction bases matched to no gene is 7. Participants in the prospective study were enrolled through a virtual design, were aged roughly 18 to 90 years, and lived in about 25 United States geographic areas. In the prospective study, participants were assigned to cohorts based on the clinical history participants reported in a screening survey and a study questionnaire. A participant counted as exposed if, within 2 weeks of entering the study, that participant had been in contact with someone who had a PCR-confirmed or clinician-diagnosed COVID-19 case. In the prospective study, whole blood, serum and a nasopharyngeal or oropharyngeal swab were collected from each participant by mobile phlebotomists. Participants in the prospective study had the option to provide additional blood draws and questionnaires over a roughly two-month period. Before DNA extraction, blood samples from the prospective study were shipped at room temperature or frozen.

TCRbeta CDR3 regions were amplified from genomic DNA by means of the immunoSEQ Assay, a bias-controlled multiplex PCR. As for the original processing: Within the assay, amplification of reference gene primers was used to estimate how many nucleated cells each sample contained. To quantify the absolute abundance of each unique TCRbeta CDR3 rearrangement, sequence reads were collapsed and filtered. For each sample, productive Simpson clonality was calculated by taking the square root of Simpson's diversity index across productive rearrangements. What TCRdb holds here is the immuneACCESS table cut down to in-frame rearrangements. Part of the clones is not present; checked against another copy, under half of the missing clones reflect an unresolved V gene, and the others are unexplained. V, J and clone size are taken as reported in that table, and D and trimming were inferred from the DNA itself. The sample yields 240,000 or so clones; 75% to 90% were counted once. The ten largest clones represent around 1% of the sample.

This receptor chain uses TRBV25-1 and TRBJ2-1; 8 middle bases align to TRBD2. This clonotype was obtained from a man aged 50 to 60 who had been exposed to COVID-19. The sample comprised PBMCs or T cells enriched from blood (not recorded which). The CDR3 amino acid sequence is: CASSEFGTRYDNEQFF. The nucleotide sequence is TGTGCCAGCAGTGAATTCGGGACTAGATACGACAATGAGCAGTTCTTC. With all but the CDR3 taken from the reference TRBV25-1 and TRBJ2-1 genes, the full variable domain is: EADIYQTPRYLVIGTGKKITLECSQTMGHDKMYWYQQDPGMELHLIHYSYGVNSTEKGDLSSESTVSRIRTEHFPLTLESARPSHTSQYLCASSEFGTRYDNEQFFGPGTRLTVL.